The T cell receptor (beta chain) described here comes from a study of cytomegalovirus exposure and HLA in healthy donors. Study results and caveats: For most TCR beta V segments, an earlier analysis put the productive rate at about 90% or about 30% of the time. Beyond CMV serostatus, there was no information to go on about immune exposure.

On this clone itself: Antigen unknown.

The PCR was carried out with 60 Vbeta primers and 13 Jbeta primers. Assay used: immunoSEQ multiplex PCR; TCRdb lists only in-frame clones, some missing. The data show 180,000 or so clones, with roughly 85% seen just once and approximately 1.5% held by the top ten. This receptor was taken from a male donor in good health and CMV-seronegative. Source material: PBMCs.

The chain's CDR3 is CASSLVGQGLTYEQYF. The CDR3 nucleotides are TGTGCCAGCAGCTTAGTGGGCCAGGGCCTTACCTACGAGCAGTACTTC. This chain connects TRBV7-9 to TRBJ2-7; D possibly corresponds to TRBD1 (5 bases). Trimming took 1 base from V and 2 from J, leaving 15 bases between them. Germline CDR1 and CDR2: SEHNR and FQNEAQ (reference sequence). The CDR3 spans 16 residues.